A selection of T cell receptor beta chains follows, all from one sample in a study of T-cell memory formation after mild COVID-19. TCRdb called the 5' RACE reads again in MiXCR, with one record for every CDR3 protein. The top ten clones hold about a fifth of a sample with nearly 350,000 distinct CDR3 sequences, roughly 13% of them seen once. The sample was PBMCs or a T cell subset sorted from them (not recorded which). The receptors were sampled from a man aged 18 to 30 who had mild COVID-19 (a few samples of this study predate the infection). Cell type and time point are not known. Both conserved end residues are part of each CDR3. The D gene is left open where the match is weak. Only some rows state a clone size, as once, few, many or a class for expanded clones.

TGTGCTAGTGGGGCAGGGGGCAACACTGAAGCTTTCTTT	CASGAGGNTEAFF	TRBV12-5	TRBJ1-1	TRBD1	.
TGCGCCAGCAGCTTGGATGTTAACGGCTACGAGCAGTACTTC	CASSLDVNGYEQYF	TRBV5-1	TRBJ2-7	.	few
TGTGCCAGCAGCTTAGACCCGGGCCCTCTCCACTTT	CASSLDPGPLHF	TRBV7-9	TRBJ1-6	.	.
TGTGCCAGCAGAGACAGGTGGGGCAATCAGCCCCAGCATTTT	CASRDRWGNQPQHF	TRBV12-3/TRBV12-4	TRBJ1-5	.	few
TGCGCCAGCAGCGATGGATATACAGGGGGAATTGAAGCTTTCTTT	CASSDGYTGGIEAFF	TRBV5-1	TRBJ1-1	TRBD1	.
TGTGCCAGCTCACCAGACTTGAGCTCCTACAATGAGCAGTTCTTC	CASSPDLSSYNEQFF	TRBV18	TRBJ2-1	.	many
TGCGCCAGCAGCCTAGCGTGGGGGGTACCCCCCGAGACCCAGTACTTC	CASSLAWGVPPETQYF	TRBV4-1	TRBJ2-5	.	.
TGCGCCAGCAGCCAAGACAGGGCGTATTATGAAAAACTGTTTTTT	CASSQDRAYYEKLFF	TRBV4-1	TRBJ1-4	.	.
TGCAGCCTCAACCGGGACAGAGTAGATACGCAGTATTTT	CSLNRDRVDTQYF	TRBV29-1	TRBJ2-3	TRBD1	few
TGTGCCAGCAGTAAGGGACAGGGAGGATATAGCAATCAGCCCCAGCATTTT	CASSKGQGGYSNQPQHF	TRBV12-3/TRBV12-4	TRBJ1-5	TRBD1	once
TGTGCCAGCAGCTTAGTCCGGTCGCTTAACTATGGCTACACCTTC	CASSLVRSLNYGYTF	TRBV7-8	TRBJ1-2	.	.
TGTGCCAGCACTCAGGCTTTGGTTGGCAATCAGCCCCAGCATTTT	CASTQALVGNQPQHF	TRBV6-6	TRBJ1-5	.	few
TGTGCCAGCTCGACGCGAGATACGCAGTATTTT	CASSTRDTQYF	TRBV3-1	TRBJ2-3	.	many
TGTGCCAGCTTCCGCCAGATCAACACTGAAGCTTTCTTT	CASFRQINTEAFF	TRBV7-2	TRBJ1-1	.	few
TGTGCCAGCAGCCACCGGGCTTCCTTCTACGAGCAGTACTTC	CASSHRASFYEQYF	TRBV12-3/TRBV12-4	TRBJ2-7	.	few
TGTGCCAGCAGCGTAGTTACAGGGTTGAGTGAGCAGTTCTTC	CASSVVTGLSEQFF	TRBV9	TRBJ2-1	.	.
TGCGCCAGCAGCCAAGAGGGAGCGGGGGGATTTGAGACCCAGTACTTC	CASSQEGAGGFETQYF	TRBV4-1	TRBJ2-5	TRBD2	few
TGCAGTGCTAGCAAGGGAAAAGAGACCCAGTACTTC	CSASKGKETQYF	TRBV20-1	TRBJ2-5	.	.
TGTGCCAGTACCCCGCCCGGGGACTATGGCTACACCTTC	CASTPPGDYGYTF	TRBV19	TRBJ1-2	.	.
TGCGCCAGCATCCCTGGGGCGACAGCCGACGTGGAGACCCAGTACTTC	CASIPGATADVETQYF	TRBV5-1	TRBJ2-5	.	few
TGCGCCAGCAGCTCGACGGGTCAGGGAGGAGACATTCAGTACTTC	CASSSTGQGGDIQYF	TRBV5-1	TRBJ2-4	.	.
TGTGCCAGCAGTTTATATCCTAGCGGGGGAAGGAACACCGGGGAGCTGTTTTTT	CASSLYPSGGRNTGELFF	TRBV27	TRBJ2-2	TRBD2	many
TGTGCCAGCAGCTTAGGGGACAGACGTAATGAAAAACTGTTTTTT	CASSLGDRRNEKLFF	TRBV7-9	TRBJ1-4	TRBD1	many
TGTGCCAACGGCCGGACAGGGGAATACAATGAGCAGTTCTTC	CANGRTGEYNEQFF	TRBV12-3/TRBV12-4	TRBJ2-1	TRBD1	once
TGTGCCAGCAGCTTGAAGCGGGGGGGCCTCGATGAGCAGTTCTTC	CASSLKRGGLDEQFF	TRBV7-9	TRBJ2-1	TRBD2	many
TGTGCCAGCAGTTACGCAGGGAGTGAGCAGTTCTTC	CASSYAGSEQFF	TRBV6-6	TRBJ2-1	.	.
TGCAGTGCTAGGGTTAGCGGGGGGGCCGGGATCAATGAGCAGTTCTTC	CSARVSGGAGINEQFF	TRBV20-1	TRBJ2-1	TRBD2	.
TGTGCCAGCAGCTTAGCCATAACTCCCTACGAGCAGTACTTC	CASSLAITPYEQYF	TRBV7-6	TRBJ2-7	.	.
TGTGCCAGCGCCGGGGTTACTAACTATGGCTACACCTTC	CASAGVTNYGYTF	TRBV6-6	TRBJ1-2	.	few
TGTGCCAGCAGCTCGGCCGTAACTCGGTCCTACGAGCAGTACTTC	CASSSAVTRSYEQYF	TRBV11-2	TRBJ2-7	.	.